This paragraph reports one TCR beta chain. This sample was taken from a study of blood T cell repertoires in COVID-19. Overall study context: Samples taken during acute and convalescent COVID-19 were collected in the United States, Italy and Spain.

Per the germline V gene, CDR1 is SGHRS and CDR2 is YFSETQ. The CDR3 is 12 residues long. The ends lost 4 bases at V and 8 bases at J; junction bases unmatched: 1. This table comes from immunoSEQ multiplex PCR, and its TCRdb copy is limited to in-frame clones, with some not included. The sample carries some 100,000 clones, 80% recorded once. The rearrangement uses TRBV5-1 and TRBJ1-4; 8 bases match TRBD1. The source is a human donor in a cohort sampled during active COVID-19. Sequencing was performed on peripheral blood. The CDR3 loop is CASSRTGEKLFF. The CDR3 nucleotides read TGCGCCAGCAGCAGGACAGGGGAAAAACTGTTTTTT.